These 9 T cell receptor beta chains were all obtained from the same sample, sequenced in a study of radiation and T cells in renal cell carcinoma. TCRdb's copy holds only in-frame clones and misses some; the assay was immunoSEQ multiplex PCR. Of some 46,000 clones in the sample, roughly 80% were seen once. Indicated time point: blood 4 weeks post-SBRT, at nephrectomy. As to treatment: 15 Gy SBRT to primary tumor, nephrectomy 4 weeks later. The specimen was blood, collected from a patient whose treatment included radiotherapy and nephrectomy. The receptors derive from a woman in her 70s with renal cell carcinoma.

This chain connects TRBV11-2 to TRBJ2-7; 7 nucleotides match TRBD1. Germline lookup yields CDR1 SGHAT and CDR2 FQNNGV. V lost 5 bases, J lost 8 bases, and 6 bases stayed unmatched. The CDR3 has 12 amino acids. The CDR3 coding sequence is TGTGCCAGCAGCCTACGACAGGGTAAGCAGTACTTC. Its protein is CASSLRQGKQYF.

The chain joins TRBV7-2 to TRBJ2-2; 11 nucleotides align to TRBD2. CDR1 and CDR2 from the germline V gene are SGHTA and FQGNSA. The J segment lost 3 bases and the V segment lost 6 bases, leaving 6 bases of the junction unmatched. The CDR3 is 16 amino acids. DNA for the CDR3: TGTGCCAGCAGACCCGGGACTAGCGGCCACACCGGGGAGCTGTTTTTT. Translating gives CASRPGTSGHTGELFF.

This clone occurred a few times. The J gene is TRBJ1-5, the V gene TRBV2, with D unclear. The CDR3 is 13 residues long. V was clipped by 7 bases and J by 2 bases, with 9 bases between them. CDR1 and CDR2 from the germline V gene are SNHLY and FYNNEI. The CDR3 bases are TGTGCCAGCAATGCTGGGGGCAATCAGCCCCAGCATTTT. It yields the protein CASNAGGNQPQHF.

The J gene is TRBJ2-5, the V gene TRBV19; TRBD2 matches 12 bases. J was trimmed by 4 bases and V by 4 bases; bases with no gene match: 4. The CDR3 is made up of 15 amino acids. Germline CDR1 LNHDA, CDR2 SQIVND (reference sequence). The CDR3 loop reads CASSRTGLAGETQYF. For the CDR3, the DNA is TGTGCCAGTAGTAGGACGGGACTAGCGGGAGAGACCCAGTACTTC. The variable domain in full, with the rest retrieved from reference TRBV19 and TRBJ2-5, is DGGITQSPKYLFRKEGQNVTLSCEQNLNHDAMYWYRQDPGQGLRLIYYSQIVNDFQKGDIAEGYSVSREKKESFPLTVTSAQKNPTAFYLCASSRTGLAGETQYFGPGTRLLVL.

The CDR3 here is CASSQEGYSNQPQHF. DNA for the CDR3: TGCGCCAGCAGCCAAGAAGGATATAGCAATCAGCCCCAGCATTTT. This chain uses TRBV4-3 with TRBJ1-5; D not certain. V was clipped by 0 bases and J by 0 bases, with 6 bases between them. The CDR3 is made up of 15 amino acids. The germline CDR1 and CDR2 sequences are LGHNA and YSLEER.

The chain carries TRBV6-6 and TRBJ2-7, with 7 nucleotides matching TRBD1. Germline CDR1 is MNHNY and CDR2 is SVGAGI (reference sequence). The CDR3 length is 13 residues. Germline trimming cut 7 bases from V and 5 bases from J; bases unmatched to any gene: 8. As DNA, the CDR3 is TGTGCCAGCACCGACAGGGAAGTCGACGAGCAGTACTTC. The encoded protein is CASTDREVDEQYF.

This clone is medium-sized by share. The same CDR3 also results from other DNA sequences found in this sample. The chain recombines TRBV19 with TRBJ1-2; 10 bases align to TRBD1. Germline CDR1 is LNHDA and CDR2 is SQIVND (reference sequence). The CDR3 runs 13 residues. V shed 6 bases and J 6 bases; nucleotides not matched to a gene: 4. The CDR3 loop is CASSTTGGDGYTF. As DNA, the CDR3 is TGTGCCAGTAGCACGACAGGGGGCGATGGCTACACCTTC.

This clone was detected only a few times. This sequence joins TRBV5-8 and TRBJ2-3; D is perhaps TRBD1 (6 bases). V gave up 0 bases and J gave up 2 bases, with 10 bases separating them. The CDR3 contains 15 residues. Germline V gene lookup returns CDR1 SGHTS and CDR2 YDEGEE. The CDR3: CASSLGRGNTDTQYF. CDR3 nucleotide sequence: TGTGCCAGCAGCTTGGGTAGGGGGAACACAGATACGCAGTATTTT.

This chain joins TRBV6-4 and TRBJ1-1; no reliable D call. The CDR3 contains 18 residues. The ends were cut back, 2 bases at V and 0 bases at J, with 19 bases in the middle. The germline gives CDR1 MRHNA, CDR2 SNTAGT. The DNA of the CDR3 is TGTGCCAGCAGTGACCCTCCCTTTAGGGATGGATTGAACACTGAAGCTTTCTTT. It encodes CASSDPPFRDGLNTEAFF.